The 28 T cell receptor beta chains given below trace back to one sample, sequenced in a study of T cell responses to AZD1222 COVID-19 vaccine. TCRdb's table, derived via immunoSEQ multiplex PCR, lists solely in-frame clones and lacks some. The table lists approximately 200,000 clones, roughly 94% of them singletons, with around 1.5% in the top ten. This material consisted of peripheral blood, taken 28 days after the second dose of the MenACWY control vaccine. The receptors stem from an adult who received the MenACWY meningococcal vaccine as a control.

This chain uses TRBV27 with TRBJ2-3; D gene uncertain. Trimming shortened V by 0 bases and J by 4 bases, and 5 bases separated the two germline ends. CDR3 length: 13 residues. The germline V gene encodes CDR1 MNHEY and CDR2 SMNVEV (reference sequence). In DNA, the CDR3 is TGTGCCAGCAGTTTATCCGGATCAGATACGCAGTATTTT. It encodes CASSLSGSDTQYF.

This chain joins TRBV30 and TRBJ1-3; D gene ambiguous. Trimming pared 3 bases from V and 1 base from J, leaving 16 bases between. CDR3 length: 16 amino acids. Per the germline V gene, CDR1 is GTSNPN and CDR2 is SVGIG (reference sequence). DNA of the CDR3: TGTGCCTGGAGGGGGTCAGCGCGGAGTTCTGGAAACACCATATATTTT. It specifies CAWRGSARSSGNTIYF.

The gene calls are TRBV19 and TRBJ1-5; D is uncertain. This CDR3 is built from 16 residues. Germline V CDR1 and CDR2: LNHDA, SQIVND (reference sequence). Deletions cut 3 bases from V and 1 base from J, with 13 bases between. CDR3 protein: CASSIRRVQSNQPQHF. As DNA, the CDR3 is TGTGCCAGTAGTATTAGGAGGGTACAGAGCAATCAGCCCCAGCATTTT.

This chain connects TRBV28 to TRBJ2-2; 12 bases are a match to TRBD2. Germline lookup yields CDR1 MDHEN and CDR2 SYDVKM. V shed 4 bases and J 2 bases; nucleotides not matched to a gene: 5. This CDR3 has 17 residues. CDR3 loop: CASSSRLAGVNTGELFF. The CDR3, as DNA: TGTGCCAGCAGTTCCCGACTAGCGGGGGTCAACACCGGGGAGCTGTTTTTT.

The chain has TRBV19 and TRBJ2-1, with 9 bases lining up with TRBD1. Germline trimming cut 4 bases from V and 7 bases from J; bases unmatched to any gene: 2. Germline V gene lookup returns CDR1 LNHDA and CDR2 SQIVND (reference sequence). The CDR3 spans 13 residues. CDR3 coding DNA: TGTGCCAGTAGTACGGGACAGGGTAATGAGCAGTTCTTC. It yields the protein CASSTGQGNEQFF.

The chain joins TRBV7-2 to TRBJ1-2; unclear D gene. Germline V gene lookup returns CDR1 SGHTA and CDR2 FQGNSA. The CDR3 sequence is 14 residues long. The ends were cut back, 4 bases at V and 8 bases at J, with 17 bases in the middle. The DNA for the CDR3 is TGTGCCAGCAGCTCAACCCCCGGAGGCGGAGGCTACACCTTC. The encoded protein is CASSSTPGGGGYTF.

CDR3 DNA: TGTGCCAGTACTCAGGACTCTGGAAACACCATATATTTT. Amino acids: CASTQDSGNTIYF. The V call is TRBV19, the J call TRBJ1-3; D remains ambiguous. V was shortened by 7 bases and J by 0 bases, with 7 bases between the two germline ends. The CDR3 length is 13 residues. Germline V gene sequence: CDR1 LNHDA, CDR2 SQIVND (reference sequence).

V usage is TRBV5-4 and J usage is TRBJ1-6; D remains unclear. Per germline, CDR1 SGHNT and CDR2 YYREEE (reference sequence). Trimming stripped 4 bases from V and 5 bases from J, with 16 bases between. The CDR3 is made up of 16 amino acids. The CDR3 nucleotides read TGTGCCAGCAGCCGGAGCTCCAGTATGAATAATTCACCCCTCCACTTT. This sequence encodes CASSRSSSMNNSPLHF. Full variable domain (rest looked up from reference TRBV5-4 and TRBJ1-6): ETGVTQSPTHLIKTRGQQVTLRCSSQSGHNTVSWYQQALGQGPQFIFQYYREEENGRGNFPPRFSGLQFPNYSSELNVNALELDDSALYLCASSRSSSMNNSPLHFGNGTRLTVT.

The gene calls are TRBV19 and TRBJ2-3, with 7 nucleotides matching TRBD1. The V segment lost 8 bases and the J segment 5 bases; nucleotides outside the gene matches: 7. Germline V lookup: CDR1 LNHDA, CDR2 SQIVND (reference sequence). The CDR3 extends over 13 amino acids. CDR3 sequence: CASSDRVGDTQYF. CDR3 nucleotides: TGTGCCAGTTCTGACAGGGTAGGAGATACGCAGTATTTT. The full variable domain, its missing parts supplied by reference TRBV19 and TRBJ2-3, is DGGITQSPKYLFRKEGQNVTLSCEQNLNHDAMYWYRQDPGQGLRLIYYSQIVNDFQKGDIAEGYSVSREKKESFPLTVTSAQKNPTAFYLCASSDRVGDTQYFGPGTRLTVL.

The chain joins TRBV4-1 to TRBJ2-3; 8 bases agree with TRBD2. Germline V CDR1 and CDR2: MGHRA, YSYEKL. Germline trimming cut 3 bases from V and 2 bases from J; bases unmatched to any gene: 4. There are 15 residues in the CDR3. The CDR3 bases are TGCGCCAGCAGCCATGAACTAGCGGCCACAGATACGCAGTATTTT. Amino acid sequence: CASSHELAATDTQYF.

CDR3 DNA: TGTGCCAGCAGCTTGGTTAGGGGCTTATATGGCTACACCTTC. Translation: CASSLVRGLYGYTF. J is TRBJ1-2 and V is TRBV5-6; a possible D gene is TRBD1 (5 bases). The CDR3 is made up of 14 amino acids. CDR1 SGHDT and CDR2 YYEEEE come from the germline V gene. V lost 0 bases to trimming and J lost 5 bases, with 11 bases between them.

The chain couples TRBV4-2 to TRBJ2-7; 8 bases match TRBD1. J lost 2 bases, V lost 4 bases, and 4 bases had no gene match. Germline V gene lookup returns CDR1 LGHNA and CDR2 YNFKEQ. The CDR3 has 14 amino acids. CDR3: CASSPRTGPYEQYF. Here the CDR3 DNA reads TGTGCCAGCAGCCCGCGGACAGGGCCCTACGAGCAGTACTTC.

The chain is built from TRBV7-2 and TRBJ2-6, with D possibly being TRBD1 (6 bases). CDR1 and CDR2 from the germline V gene are SGHTA and FQGNSA. The CDR3 totals 18 residues. Between the trimmed V and J ends, which lost 2 bases and 0 bases, there was a span of 14 bases. The CDR3 DNA reads as TGTGCCAGCAGCTTAAGGCGCATACAGGGCTCTGGGGCCAACGTCCTGACTTTC. It encodes CASSLRRIQGSGANVLTF.

The chain recombines TRBV7-3 with TRBJ2-3; TRBD2 might be the D (6 bases). The germline V and J ends were trimmed by 5 bases and 4 bases, with 13 bases remaining between them. CDR1 is SGHTA and CDR2 is FQGTGA in the germline V gene. This CDR3 is built from 14 residues. This CDR3 is CASSQTSFADTQYF. The CDR3 DNA reads TGTGCCAGCAGCCAGACTAGTTTCGCAGATACGCAGTATTTT.

About this clone: Other DNA sequences in this specimen translate into the identical CDR3. The chain uses TRBV19 and TRBJ1-5; D is unresolved. Germline lookup yields CDR1 LNHDA and CDR2 SQIVND (reference sequence). V was trimmed by 3 bases and J by 3 bases, leaving 3 bases between them. This CDR3 spans 12 amino acids. As DNA, the CDR3 is TGTGCCAGTAGTATCCTCAATCAGCCCCAGCATTTT. This translates into CASSILNQPQHF.

This chain joins TRBV28 and TRBJ1-1; 8 bases are a match to TRBD1. This CDR3 contains 14 residues. Looked up from germline, CDR1 is MDHEN and CDR2 is SYDVKM. With V trimmed by 3 bases and J by 9 bases, 9 bases remained unmatched. This CDR3 is CASSFSQGVGKAFF. Written as DNA, the CDR3 is TGTGCCAGCAGTTTCTCACAGGGGGTAGGTAAAGCTTTCTTT.

The rearrangement joins TRBV7-9 to TRBJ2-7; D possibly corresponds to TRBD2 (5 bases). Deletions cut 5 bases from V and 2 bases from J, with 25 bases between. CDR1 is SEHNR and CDR2 is FQNEAQ in the germline V gene (reference sequence). CDR3 length: 18 amino acids. The CDR3 coding sequence is TGTGCCAGCAGCCCACACGCAAGGTACGGGGAGTCGACCTACGAGCAGTACTTC. Its protein is CASSPHARYGESTYEQYF.

The chain is built from TRBV28 and TRBJ2-4; TRBD2 might be the D (6 bases). Germline V gene lookup returns CDR1 MDHEN and CDR2 SYDVKM. This CDR3 is 16 amino acids long. The V and J ends lost 6 bases and 0 bases respectively, with 15 bases between them. The CDR3: CASSPPGRVAKNIQYF. The CDR3, as DNA: TGTGCCAGCAGCCCACCCGGGAGAGTAGCCAAAAACATTCAGTACTTC.

This clone was found once. This chain links TRBV9 with TRBJ2-1, with TRBD1 as a possible D gene (6 bases). This CDR3 has 16 residues. Looked up from germline, CDR1 is SGDLS and CDR2 is YYNGEE. The V end was cut by 3 bases, the J end by 0 bases, with 13 bases between. CDR3 residues: CASSAGTPNSYNEQFF. DNA of the CDR3: TGTGCCAGCAGCGCCGGGACACCTAACTCCTACAATGAGCAGTTCTTC. The full variable domain, completed using reference TRBV9 and TRBJ2-1, is DSGVTQTPKHLITATGQRVTLRCSPRSGDLSVYWYQQSLDQGLQFLIQYYNGEERAKGNILERFSAQQFPDLHSELNLSSLELGDSALYFCASSAGTPNSYNEQFFGPGTRLTVL.

The rearrangement links TRBV6-2 or TRBV6-3 to TRBJ1-4; 9 nucleotides line up with TRBD1. Germline values: CDR1 MNHEY, CDR2 SVGEGT. V was pared by 4 bases and J by 6 bases, with 12 bases of the junction left unmatched. The CDR3 length is 17 residues. The CDR3 here is CASSSWDRDAEDEKLFF. For the CDR3, the DNA is TGTGCCAGCAGTTCTTGGGACAGGGACGCTGAGGATGAAAAACTGTTTTTT.

V and J are TRBV28 and TRBJ1-1; D uncertain. Trimming took 4 bases from V and 11 from J, leaving 17 bases between them. This CDR3 spans 13 amino acids. Germline V gene lookup returns CDR1 MDHEN and CDR2 SYDVKM. The CDR3: CASSSSLVPKAFF. The DNA for the CDR3 is TGTGCCAGCAGTTCCAGTCTTGTCCCGAAGGCTTTCTTT.

The chain joins TRBV19 to TRBJ2-1; D uncertain. Per germline, CDR1 LNHDA and CDR2 SQIVND (reference sequence). Trimming shortened V by 4 bases and J by 3 bases, and 19 bases separated the two germline ends. The CDR3 spans 17 residues. The CDR3 loop is CASSTAPRTPNYNEQFF. The CDR3 DNA reads as TGTGCCAGTAGTACCGCTCCTCGAACACCCAACTACAATGAGCAGTTCTTC. The whole variable domain, remainder taken from reference TRBV19 and TRBJ2-1, is DGGITQSPKYLFRKEGQNVTLSCEQNLNHDAMYWYRQDPGQGLRLIYYSQIVNDFQKGDIAEGYSVSREKKESFPLTVTSAQKNPTAFYLCASSTAPRTPNYNEQFFGPGTRLTVL.

The V call is TRBV7-3, the J call TRBJ2-1; D is perhaps TRBD2 (5 bases). The CDR3 has 15 residues. The V and J ends lost 1 base and 4 bases respectively, with 11 bases between them. Germline CDR1 reads SGHTA; CDR2 reads FQGTGA. CDR3 bases: TGTGCCAGCAGCTTAATAGATACGGGGTACAATGAGCAGTTCTTC. It is translated as CASSLIDTGYNEQFF.

The V call is TRBV7-9, the J call TRBJ1-1; D remains unclear. CDR1 and CDR2 (germline): SEHNR, FQNEAQ (reference sequence). The CDR3 has 11 amino acids. The germline V and J ends were trimmed by 5 bases and 7 bases, with 8 bases remaining between them. The CDR3 loop is CASSRGGEAFF. For the CDR3, the DNA is TGTGCCAGCAGCCGGGGAGGTGAAGCTTTCTTT.

The V and J genes are TRBV12-3 or TRBV12-4 and TRBJ2-1; 8 bases map to TRBD2. The junction had 6 bases not matched to a gene; V was cut back by 11 bases and J by 3 bases. The length of the CDR3 is 13 residues. CDR3 bases: TGTGCCTGTACGGGGGGGGTCTACAATGAGCAGTTCTTC. Its translation: CACTGGVYNEQFF.

This chain joins TRBV20-1 and TRBJ1-5; D is ambiguous. Germline V gene lookup returns CDR1 DFQATT and CDR2 SNEGSKA (reference sequence). Trimming pared 6 bases from V and 0 bases from J, leaving 12 bases between. The CDR3 runs 14 residues. CDR3: CSASRSHSNQPQHF. The CDR3 DNA reads as TGCAGTGCAAGTAGATCCCATAGCAATCAGCCCCAGCATTTT.

This chain uses TRBV7-3 with TRBJ2-2, with D perhaps TRBD2 (5 bases). From germline, CDR1 is SGHTA and CDR2 FQGTGA. The CDR3 sequence is 17 residues long. V was shortened by 2 bases and J by 1 base, with 14 bases between the two germline ends. In DNA form, the CDR3 reads TGTGCCAGCAGCTTATCAGCTAGCAGCTTGAACACCGGGGAGCTGTTTTTT. It encodes CASSLSASSLNTGELFF. Filled out from reference TRBV7-3 and TRBJ2-2, the complete variable domain reads GAGVSQTPSNKVTEKGKYVELRCDPISGHTALYWYRQSLGQGPEFLIYFQGTGAADDSGLPNDRFFAVRPEGSVSTLKIQRTERGDSAVYLCASSLSASSLNTGELFFGEGSRLTVL.

The rearrangement joins TRBV19 to TRBJ1-1; 8 bases are shared with TRBD1. The V gene end was trimmed by 4 bases and the J gene end by 5 bases; junction bases not matched to a gene: 3. Germline V gives CDR1 LNHDA, CDR2 SQIVND (reference sequence). The CDR3 length is 13 residues. As DNA, the CDR3 is TGTGCCAGTAGTAGAAACAGGGGGACTGAAGCTTTCTTT. Translating it yields CASSRNRGTEAFF.